The clone carrying this TCR beta chain appeared a few times. What it binds is not known. It was patients with CD8+CD57+ cell expansion by flow cytometry who were chosen for sequencing. No patient had been given any therapy when blood was sampled. This sample was included in a study of CD8+CD57+ T cells in acquired aplastic anemia. The overall study: Quantities of DNA derived from sorted CD4+ and CD8+ cells averaged about 3.2 ug. Notes on the study in general: Patients and controls shared 25 to 30 CD8+ CDR3 sequences, which appeared highly expressed in patients and within their immunodominant clones. Patients were compared with controls for CD8+ Simpson's diversity, and no significant difference emerged.

The V end was cut by 1 base, the J end by 6 bases, with 19 bases between. The CDR3 length is 18 residues. Germline values: CDR1 SGHAT, CDR2 FQNNGV. The TCR beta profiling, which covered VDJ combination and CDR3 sequence, was carried out using genomic DNA as the template. TCRdb reanalysed the reads using MiXCR and keeps one entry per CDR3 protein. The data contain around 500,000 distinct CDR3 sequences, under 40% of them singletons. The V gene is TRBV11-2, the J gene TRBJ1-6; no reliable D call. Source material: sorted CD4+, CD8+, or CD8+CD57+ T cells (not recorded which) from PBMCs. The receptor comes from a human donor with aplastic anemia. The CDR3 nucleotides read TGTGCCAGCAGCTTAGTAAAACGGGGAGGTTTTCGTAATTCACCCCTCCACTTT. It translates to CASSLVKRGGFRNSPLHF.